This T cell receptor (beta chain) emerged from a study of cytomegalovirus exposure and HLA in healthy donors. The protocol was immunoSEQ multiplex PCR, while the TCRdb copy is restricted to in-frame clones and leaves out a portion. The table shows approximately 150,000 clones, with around nine tenths occurring only once. V dropped 0 bases and J dropped 1; count of bases not matched to a gene: 5. Looked up from germline, CDR1 is SGHRS and CDR2 is YFSETQ. The CDR3 extends over 18 amino acids. Overall study results and limits: Using the classifier, cytomegalovirus status was reportedly diagnosed with high specificity and sensitivity. Among TCR beta chains, those listed as cytomegalovirus-associated numbered over 150.

The donors were members of the validation cohort, which comprised about 120 subjects and was separate from the first cohort of 666 subjects. To note about this clone: Its antigen is currently unknown.

The rearrangement joins TRBV5-1 to TRBJ2-3; 13 nucleotides line up with TRBD2. This TCR came from a young man in good health and CMV-seropositive. The sequencing input was PBMCs. The CDR3 DNA follows: TGCGCCAGCAGCTTGGTACTAGCGGGGGGGCCGGGCACAGATACGCAGTATTTT. Translated: CASSLVLAGGPGTDTQYF.